A selection of T cell receptor beta chains follows, all from one sample in a study of a mutant IDH1 vaccine in newly diagnosed glioma. The data were produced by immunoSEQ multiplex PCR, yet TCRdb's version contains in-frame clones alone and is incomplete. The table shows around 50,000 clones, with 86% occurring only once. The sequencing used PBMCs, collected from a glioma patient treated with radiotherapy, temozolomide or both. These receptor sequences come from a man aged 35-49 years with glioma. CDR3s leave out the opening cysteine and the closing phenylalanine or tryptophan. The order of the fields is CDR3 protein, V gene, clone size, J gene. Size is omitted from some rows. Given values are once, few, many or a class for expanded clones.

ASSDSTVPFEAF | TRBV25-1 | NA | TRBJ1-1
ASSLGLAEAY | TRBV11-2 | NA | TRBJ2-3
ASSLGSVSNEQF | TRBV5-1 | NA | TRBJ2-1
ASSRRVTGELF | TRBV7-2 | NA | TRBJ2-2
ASSESTSLAGENVGNTGELF | TRBV6-1 | NA | TRBJ2-2
AIGTGQNNMNTEAF | TRBV10-3 | NA | TRBJ1-1
ASSAHLLAVGYNEQF | TRBV9 | NA | TRBJ2-1
ASSPSNRGREKLF | TRBV18 | NA | TRBJ1-4
ASSQDAGGNQPQH | TRBV4-2 | NA | TRBJ1-5
ASRWTGSYEQY | TRBV7-2 | NA | TRBJ2-7
ASSPPPLSLTQY | TRBV18 | NA | TRBJ2-5
ASSRGGPYNEQF | TRBV19 | NA | TRBJ2-1
ASSLPPSGVTDTQY | TRBV5-6 | NA | TRBJ2-3
ASSSTLGQY | TRBV11-2 | once | TRBJ2-7
ASSEPPTQY | TRBV10-2 | NA | TRBJ2-5
ASSSRDRGNIQY | TRBV9 | NA | TRBJ2-4
ASSQDSTDTQY | TRBV4-1 | NA | TRBJ2-3
ASSLRQGLGYQPQH | TRBV6-6 | NA | TRBJ1-5
ASSLRQGTKFEAF | TRBV28 | NA | TRBJ1-1